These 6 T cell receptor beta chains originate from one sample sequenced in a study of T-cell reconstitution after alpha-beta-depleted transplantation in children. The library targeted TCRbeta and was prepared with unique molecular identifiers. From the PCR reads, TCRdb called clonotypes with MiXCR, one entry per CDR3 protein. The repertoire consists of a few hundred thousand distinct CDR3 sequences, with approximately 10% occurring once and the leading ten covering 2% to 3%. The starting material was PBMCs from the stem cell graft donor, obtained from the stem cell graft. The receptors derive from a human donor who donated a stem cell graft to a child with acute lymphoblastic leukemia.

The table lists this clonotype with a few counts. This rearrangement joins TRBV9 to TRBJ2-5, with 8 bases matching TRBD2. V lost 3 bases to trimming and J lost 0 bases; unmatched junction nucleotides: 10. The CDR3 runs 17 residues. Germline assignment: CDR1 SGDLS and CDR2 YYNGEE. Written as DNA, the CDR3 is TGTGCCAGCAGCGGGTTGGGTAGCGGGGACTACCAAGAGACCCAGTACTTC. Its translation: CASSGLGSGDYQETQYF.

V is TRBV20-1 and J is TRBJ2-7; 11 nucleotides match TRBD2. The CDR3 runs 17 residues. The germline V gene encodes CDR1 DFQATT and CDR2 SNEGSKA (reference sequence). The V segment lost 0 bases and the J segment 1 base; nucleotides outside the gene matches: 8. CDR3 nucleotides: TGCAGTGCTAGAGATTTTTCTAGCGGGAGGATTTCCTACGAGCAGTACTTC. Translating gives CSARDFSSGRISYEQYF.

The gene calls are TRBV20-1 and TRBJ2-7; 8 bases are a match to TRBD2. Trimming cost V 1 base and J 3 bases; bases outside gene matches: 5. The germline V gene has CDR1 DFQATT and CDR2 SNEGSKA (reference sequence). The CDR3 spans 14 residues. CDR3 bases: TGCAGTGCTAGAGGACAGCGGGAGTTCTACGAGCAGTACTTC. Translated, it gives CSARGQREFYEQYF.

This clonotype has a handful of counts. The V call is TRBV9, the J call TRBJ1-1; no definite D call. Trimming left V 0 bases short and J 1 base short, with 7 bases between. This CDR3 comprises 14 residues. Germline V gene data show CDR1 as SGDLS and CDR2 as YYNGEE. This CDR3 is CASSVGSPNTEAFF. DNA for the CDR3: TGTGCCAGCAGCGTAGGGAGCCCGAACACTGAAGCTTTCTTT.

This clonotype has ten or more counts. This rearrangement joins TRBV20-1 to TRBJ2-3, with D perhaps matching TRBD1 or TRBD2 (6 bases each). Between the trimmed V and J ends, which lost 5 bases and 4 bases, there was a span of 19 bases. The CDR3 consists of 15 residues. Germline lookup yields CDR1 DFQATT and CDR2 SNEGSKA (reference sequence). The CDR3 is CSAGGGPNAPDTQYF. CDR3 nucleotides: TGCAGTGCTGGTGGGGGGCCGAACGCCCCAGATACGCAGTATTTT.

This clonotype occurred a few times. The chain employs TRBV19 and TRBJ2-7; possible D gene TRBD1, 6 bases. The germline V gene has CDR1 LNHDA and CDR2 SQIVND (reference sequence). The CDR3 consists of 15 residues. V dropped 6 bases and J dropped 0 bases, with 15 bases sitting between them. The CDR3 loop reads CASRVGTRSSYEQYF. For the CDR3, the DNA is TGTGCCAGTAGAGTGGGGACAAGAAGCTCCTACGAGCAGTACTTC.